These 30 T cell receptor beta chains share one sample of origin, sequenced in a study of T cells in Graves' hyperthyroidism and ophthalmopathy (dated by TCRdb to between 2019 and 2020). Library creation used multiplex PCR. Sequencing relied on an Illumina HiSeq 2000. The TCR beta CDR3 regions were amplified from RNA transcripts. For the first round of RT-PCR on the TCR CDR3, the HTBI primer set was used together with the Qiagen OneStep RT-PCR kit. TCRdb ran its own pipeline on the public reads, namely fastp trimming at Q25 and MiXCR clone calling, and kept in-frame beta chains. Entries are consolidated by CDR3 protein sequence, retaining the most common genes and DNA. The sample table shows around 300,000 distinct CDR3 sequences, and around a quarter are seen once. The top ten constitute approximately 30% of the sample. The sample comprised blood. These receptors were taken from a man aged 40-50 years with Graves' hyperthyroidism that later progressed to Graves' ophthalmopathy.

This clonotype was observed many times. The rearrangement links TRBV4-2 to TRBJ2-7; 7 nucleotides align to TRBD1. Germline CDR1 LGHNA, CDR2 YNFKEQ. Trimming took 0 bases from V and 1 from J; bases not matched to a gene: 6. The CDR3 spans 16 residues. CDR3 in DNA: TGTGCCAGCAGCCAAGACGGAACGGGACAGTCCTACGAGCAGTACTTC. Encoded protein: CASSQDGTGQSYEQYF.

This chain joins TRBV14 and TRBJ1-1, with a weak D call TRBD1 (6 bases). CDR3 length: 18 amino acids. The germline CDR1 and CDR2 sequences are SGHDN and FVKESK. V was shortened by 1 base and J by 11 bases, with 29 bases between the two germline ends. This CDR3 reads CASSQGLGIYPQQGSAFF. For the CDR3, the DNA is TGTGCCAGCAGCCAAGGATTGGGTATCTATCCTCAACAGGGTTCGGCTTTCTTT.

This clonotype showed up many times. This rearrangement joins TRBV6-2 or TRBV6-3 to TRBJ2-7, with D perhaps matching TRBD1 (5 bases). Germline V gene sequence: CDR1 MNHEY, CDR2 SVGEGT. CDR3 length equals 14 residues. V was trimmed by 8 bases and J by 4 bases, leaving 18 bases between them. CDR3 amino acids: CASVLGPERYEQYF. The CDR3 coding sequence is TGTGCCAGCGTCCTGGGGCCGGAGAGATACGAGCAGTACTTC.

V is TRBV6-2 or TRBV6-3 and J is TRBJ1-2, with 10 bases aligning to TRBD1. Germline V gene lookup returns CDR1 MNHEY and CDR2 SVGEGT. With 4 bases clipped from V and 6 bases from J, the junction kept 8 bases outside the gene matches. The CDR3 spans 15 residues. CDR3 residues: CASSFPGTGEDGYTF. DNA of the CDR3: TGTGCCAGCAGTTTTCCCGGGACAGGGGAGGATGGCTACACCTTC.

The CDR3 DNA reads as TGTGCCAGCAGTTACAATATACAGGGCTACGAGCAGTACTTC. Its protein is CASSYNIQGYEQYF. The gene calls are TRBV6-2 or TRBV6-3 and TRBJ2-7; perhaps TRBD1 as D (6 bases). This CDR3 contains 14 residues. Germline assignment: CDR1 MNHEY and CDR2 SVGEGT. V was trimmed by 2 bases and J by 3 bases, leaving 11 bases between them.

The chain employs TRBV27 and TRBJ2-2; 7 bases match TRBD2. Germline V lookup: CDR1 MNHEY, CDR2 SMNVEV (reference sequence). The CDR3 has 16 residues. Germline trimming cut 0 bases from V and 7 bases from J; bases unmatched to any gene: 8. CDR3 sequence reads: CASSLSSSGTSGELFF. As DNA, the CDR3 is TGTGCCAGCAGTTTATCGTCGAGCGGGACGAGCGGGGAGCTGTTTTTT.

Only one count was recorded for this clonotype. The chain has TRBV12-3 or TRBV12-4 and TRBJ1-1; D might be TRBD1 (5 bases). Trimming took 7 bases from V and 5 from J, leaving 14 bases between them. The CDR3 is 13 amino acids. As DNA, the CDR3 is TGTGCCAGCATGGAAGGGGATCGGACTGAAGCTTTCTTT. Translated, it gives CASMEGDRTEAFF.

This clonotype came up many times. The V gene is TRBV10-3, the J gene TRBJ1-2; 7 bases line up with TRBD1. Trimming removed 2 bases from V and 2 bases from J; junction bases left unmatched: 5. This CDR3 comprises 15 residues. Germline assignment: CDR1 ENHRY and CDR2 SYGVKD. CDR3 nucleotide sequence: TGTGCCATCAGTGAGACTCCGGGACAGAACTATGGCTACACCTTC. Its translation is CAISETPGQNYGYTF.

The sample holds many counts of this clonotype. The J gene is TRBJ2-7, the V gene TRBV19; D not resolved. The V end lost 2 bases, the J end lost 2 bases, and 10 bases lay between the germline ends. The CDR3 totals 14 residues. Germline V gene sequence: CDR1 LNHDA, CDR2 SQIVND (reference sequence). The CDR3 here is CASSIFGKPYEQYF. The CDR3 nucleotides are TGTGCCAGTAGTATATTCGGCAAGCCCTACGAGCAGTACTTC.

This clonotype was counted at least ten times. V and J are TRBV14 and TRBJ1-5; TRBD1 matches 7 bases. J was trimmed by 4 bases and V by 4 bases; bases with no gene match: 4. Germline lookup yields CDR1 SGHDN and CDR2 FVKESK. The CDR3 runs 14 residues. This CDR3 reads CASSPTGRNQPQHF. CDR3 coding DNA: TGTGCCAGCAGCCCGACAGGGAGAAATCAGCCCCAGCATTTT.

V usage is TRBV19 and J usage is TRBJ1-2, with D maybe TRBD1 (5 bases). CDR1 and CDR2 (germline): LNHDA, SQIVND (reference sequence). Trimming shortened V by 7 bases and J by 6 bases, and 15 bases separated the two germline ends. CDR3 size: 13 residues. The CDR3 bases are TGTGCCAGTAAGTTGGGGACGGACCATGGCTACACCTTC. Protein product: CASKLGTDHGYTF.

The gene calls are TRBV11-2 and TRBJ2-7, with 8 nucleotides matching TRBD1. The germline V gene encodes CDR1 SGHAT and CDR2 FQNNGV. This CDR3 comprises 16 residues. After removal of 2 bases from V and 0 bases from J, the junction contained 6 bases not matched to a gene. CDR3 nucleotides: TGTGCCAGCAGCTTAAAGACAGGGGTCCCCTCCTACGAGCAGTACTTC. Its translation is CASSLKTGVPSYEQYF.

The chain has TRBV7-9 and TRBJ1-1; a weak D match, TRBD1 (5 bases). Trimming pared 6 bases from V and 3 bases from J, leaving 17 bases between. The CDR3 loop spans 15 amino acids. CDR1 SEHNR and CDR2 FQNEAQ come from the germline V gene (reference sequence). The CDR3 protein is CASRGRGDLDTEAFF. The CDR3 DNA follows: TGTGCCAGCAGGGGTAGAGGGGACTTGGACACTGAAGCTTTCTTT.

This clonotype was counted at least ten times. V usage is TRBV24-1 and J usage is TRBJ2-7; 7 nucleotides match TRBD1. In germline, CDR1 is KGHDR, CDR2 SFDVKD. The CDR3 runs to 15 residues. Trimming cost V 3 bases and J 2 bases; bases outside gene matches: 6. The CDR3 DNA sequence: TGTGCCACCAGTGATACAGGGGAGCCACCCTACGAGCAGTACTTC. Its protein is CATSDTGEPPYEQYF.

This clonotype appeared many times. This chain joins TRBV24-1 and TRBJ2-2; 7 bases match TRBD2. The CDR3 consists of 17 residues. Germline loops: CDR1 KGHDR, CDR2 SFDVKD. V shed 6 bases, J shed 0 bases, and the junction held 9 bases outside the gene matches. As DNA, the CDR3 is TGTGCCACCAGTTCGAGGTGGGAGGGTCCGAACACCGGGGAGCTGTTTTTT. Translated: CATSSRWEGPNTGELFF.

In this sample, this clonotype turned up many times. The chain employs TRBV28 and TRBJ2-7, with 8 bases aligning to TRBD1. V trimming: 6 bases; J trimming: 2 bases; junction bases outside the gene matches: 12. The germline V gene encodes CDR1 MDHEN and CDR2 SYDVKM. The CDR3 has 16 amino acids. CDR3 sequence reads: CASRGDRGIPPYEQYF. Written as DNA, the CDR3 is TGTGCCAGCAGGGGAGACAGGGGAATCCCCCCCTACGAGCAGTACTTC.

The rearrangement links TRBV19 to TRBJ2-7, with 10 bases that match TRBD2. CDR1 LNHDA and CDR2 SQIVND come from the germline V gene (reference sequence). This CDR3 is 15 amino acids long. J lost 3 bases, V lost 5 bases, and 7 bases had no gene match. Here the CDR3 DNA reads TGTGCCAGTAGTCCCCGGACTAGCGGCTTCTACGAGCAGTACTTC. This encodes CASSPRTSGFYEQYF.

This clonotype was seen ten or more times. The V call is TRBV7-2, the J call TRBJ1-1; possible D gene TRBD1, 5 bases. Looked up from germline, CDR1 is SGHTA and CDR2 is FQGNSA. CDR3 length equals 12 residues. Trimming left V 0 bases short and J 10 bases short, with 9 bases between. The CDR3 loop reads CASSLAARAAFF. In DNA, the CDR3 is TGTGCCAGCAGCTTAGCGGCCAGGGCAGCTTTCTTT. The full variable domain, completed using reference TRBV7-2 and TRBJ1-1, is GAGVSQSPSNKVTEKGKDVELRCDPISGHTALYWYRQSLGQGLEFLIYFQGNSAPDKSGLPSDRFSAERTGGSVSTLTIQRTQQEDSAVYLCASSLAARAAFFGQGTRLTVV.

This clonotype was recorded at least ten times. The gene calls are TRBV6-1 and TRBJ1-1; D call uncertain. The germline CDR1 and CDR2 sequences are MNHNS and SASEGT. This CDR3 is built from 14 residues. Trimming pared 4 bases from V and 1 base from J, leaving 10 bases between. Written as DNA, the CDR3 is TGTGCCAGCAGTGTTACACGGACGAACACTGAAGCTTTCTTT. This gives the protein CASSVTRTNTEAFF.

This clonotype was picked up many times. V usage is TRBV6-2 or TRBV6-3 and J usage is TRBJ2-7; tentative D call: TRBD2 (6 bases). V shed 4 bases and J shed 3 bases, with 25 bases lying between them. Germline V CDR1 and CDR2: MNHEY, SVGEGT. The CDR3 has 18 residues. CDR3 in amino acids: CASSSRKVRDSRNYEQYF. In DNA form, the CDR3 reads TGTGCCAGCAGTTCAAGAAAAGTTCGGGACTCTAGGAACTACGAGCAGTACTTC.

The sample holds many counts of this clonotype. The V gene is TRBV18, the J gene TRBJ2-7; TRBD2 matches at 7 bases. This CDR3 region has 13 residues. Germline values: CDR1 KGHSH, CDR2 LQKENI. V lost 5 bases to trimming and J lost 3 bases; unmatched junction nucleotides: 4. CDR3 in DNA: TGTGCCAGCTCAGGGGGGGGAGACTACGAGCAGTACTTC. Amino acids: CASSGGGDYEQYF. Drawing the rest from reference TRBV18 and TRBJ2-7, the complete variable domain is NAGVMQNPRHLVRRRGQEARLRCSPMKGHSHVYWYRQLPEEGLKFMVYLQKENIIDESGMPKERFSAEFPKEGPSILRIQQVVRGDSAAYFCASSGGGDYEQYFGPGTRLTVT.

This clonotype showed up many times. The chain couples TRBV12-3 or TRBV12-4 to TRBJ1-2; D unresolved. CDR3 length: 11 residues. The V gene lost 2 bases and the J gene lost 7 bases, with 5 bases spanning the gap. The CDR3: CASSLKGGYTF. As DNA, the CDR3 is TGTGCCAGCAGTTTAAAGGGTGGCTACACCTTC.

In its sample, this clonotype was seen many times. The J gene is TRBJ2-7, the V gene TRBV6-6, with D perhaps TRBD1 (7 bases). With 6 bases removed from V and 1 base from J, the gap between germline ends came to 13 bases. Germline V gene sequence: CDR1 MNHNY, CDR2 SVGAGI (reference sequence). This CDR3 has 14 residues. The chain's CDR3 is CASSRGASSYEQYF. CDR3 DNA sequence: TGTGCCAGCAGCAGGGGGGCCTCTTCCTACGAGCAGTACTTC.

This clonotype was counted many times. The chain couples TRBV5-1 to TRBJ2-2, with 8 positions matching TRBD2. The CDR3 is made up of 16 amino acids. Germline V gives CDR1 SGHRS, CDR2 YFSETQ. Unmatched junction bases numbered 9, after V lost 2 bases and J lost 6 bases. CDR3 region: CASSFPSGSVPGELFF. CDR3 DNA: TGCGCCAGCAGCTTTCCCAGCGGGAGCGTTCCCGGGGAGCTGTTTTTT.

Ten or more counts support this clonotype. The chain joins TRBV6-2 or TRBV6-3 to TRBJ2-5, with 8 nucleotides matching TRBD2. Losses at the gene ends were 7 bases for V and 4 bases for J; bases not matched to a gene: 8. The length of the CDR3 is 14 residues. Germline V gene data show CDR1 as MNHEY and CDR2 as SVGEGT. CDR3 sequence (DNA): TGTGCCAGCATTCGTAGCGGGATCGGAGAGACCCAGTACTTC. Residues: CASIRSGIGETQYF.

This clonotype has a count of ten or more. This chain links TRBV5-1 with TRBJ1-1; TRBD1 is a possible D gene (6 bases). Germline values: CDR1 SGHRS, CDR2 YFSETQ. V gave up 4 bases and J gave up 6 bases, with 16 bases separating them. The CDR3 runs 14 residues. CDR3 DNA sequence: TGCGCCAGCAGCCCGGGACATCTCACCTCTGAAGCTTTCTTT. Residues: CASSPGHLTSEAFF.

V is TRBV2 and J is TRBJ2-2, with D possibly being TRBD2 (6 bases). Germline V lookup: CDR1 SNHLY, CDR2 FYNNEI. Between the trimmed V and J ends, which lost 5 bases and 7 bases, there was a span of 11 bases. The CDR3 loop spans 13 amino acids. The CDR3 sequence: CASSPVADGELFF. The CDR3 region has the DNA TGTGCCAGCAGTCCAGTAGCGGACGGGGAGCTGTTTTTT.

This clonotype was observed a handful of times. Likely a read error: the CDR3 ends without its conserved phenylalanine or tryptophan. The rearrangement uses TRBV12-3 or TRBV12-4 and TRBJ2-7; D ambiguous. V was shortened by 6 bases and J by 3 bases, with 15 bases between the two germline ends. The CDR3 covers 14 residues. The CDR3 DNA follows: TGTGCCAGCAGCGCCTCCCCCGGCGGCTACGAGCAGTACCTC. Residues: CASSASPGGYEQYL.

This clonotype was counted ten times or more. The chain combines TRBV4-2 with TRBJ1-1; D uncertain. The CDR3 has 13 residues. V shed 4 bases and J shed 5 bases, with 11 bases lying between them. Germline V gene data show CDR1 as LGHNA and CDR2 as YNFKEQ. The CDR3 here is CASSPGPGTEAFF. In DNA form, the CDR3 reads TGTGCCAGCAGCCCTGGGCCGGGGACTGAAGCTTTCTTT.

This clonotype was detected a few times. The genes are TRBV6-1 and TRBJ2-7; 7 nucleotides match TRBD2. There are 17 residues in the CDR3. Per the germline V gene, CDR1 is MNHNS and CDR2 is SASEGT. V dropped 7 bases and J dropped 5; count of bases not matched to a gene: 20. The CDR3 nucleotides read TGTGCCAGCATAAGGGGTATCTGGGGGGGGGAAATCGACGAGCAGTACTTC. Translation: CASIRGIWGGEIDEQYF.